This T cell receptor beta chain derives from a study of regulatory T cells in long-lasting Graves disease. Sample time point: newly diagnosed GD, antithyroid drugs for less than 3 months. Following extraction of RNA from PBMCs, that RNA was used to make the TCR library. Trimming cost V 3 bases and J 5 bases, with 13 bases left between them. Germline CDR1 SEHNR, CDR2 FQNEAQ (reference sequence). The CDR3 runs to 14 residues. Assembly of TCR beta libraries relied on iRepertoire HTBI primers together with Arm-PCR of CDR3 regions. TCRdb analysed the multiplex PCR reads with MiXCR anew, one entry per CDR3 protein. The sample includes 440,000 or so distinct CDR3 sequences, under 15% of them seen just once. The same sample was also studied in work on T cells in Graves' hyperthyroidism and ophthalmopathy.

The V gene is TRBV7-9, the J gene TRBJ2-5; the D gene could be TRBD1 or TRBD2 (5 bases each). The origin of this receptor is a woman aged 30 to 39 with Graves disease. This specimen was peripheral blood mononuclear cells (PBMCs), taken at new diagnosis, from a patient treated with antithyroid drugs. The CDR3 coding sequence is TGTGCCAGCAGCTTCCCGGGGCCGTTTGAGACCCAGTACTTC. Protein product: CASSFPGPFETQYF. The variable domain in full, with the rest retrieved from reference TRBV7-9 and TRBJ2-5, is DTGVSQNPRHKITKRGQNVTFRCDPISEHNRLYWYRQTLGQGPEFLTYFQNEAQLEKSRLLSDRFSAERPKGSFSTLEIQRTEQGDSAMYLCASSFPGPFETQYFGPGTRLLVL.